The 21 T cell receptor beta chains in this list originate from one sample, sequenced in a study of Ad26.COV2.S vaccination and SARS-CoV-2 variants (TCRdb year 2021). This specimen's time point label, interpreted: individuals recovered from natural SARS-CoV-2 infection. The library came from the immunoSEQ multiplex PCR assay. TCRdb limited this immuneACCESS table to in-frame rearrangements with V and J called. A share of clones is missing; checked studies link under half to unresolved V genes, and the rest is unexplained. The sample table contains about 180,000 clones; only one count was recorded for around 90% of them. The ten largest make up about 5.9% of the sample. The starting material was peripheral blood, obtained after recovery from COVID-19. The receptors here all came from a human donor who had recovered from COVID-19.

The CDR3 DNA reads TGCGCCAGCAGCTTGGCCAGGAACAGAGCGACCGGGGAGCTGTTTTTT. Translating gives CASSLARNRATGELFF. The chain joins TRBV5-1 to TRBJ2-2; no definite D call. Trimming left V 0 bases short and J 5 bases short, with 14 bases between. The CDR3 runs to 16 residues. CDR1 and CDR2 from the germline V gene are SGHRS and YFSETQ.

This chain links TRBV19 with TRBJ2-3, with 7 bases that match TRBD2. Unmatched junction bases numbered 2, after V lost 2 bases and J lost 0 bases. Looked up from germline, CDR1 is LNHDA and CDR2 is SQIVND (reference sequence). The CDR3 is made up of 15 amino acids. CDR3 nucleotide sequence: TGTGCCAGTAGTATACAGCGGGGTAGCACAGATACGCAGTATTTT. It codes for CASSIQRGSTDTQYF.

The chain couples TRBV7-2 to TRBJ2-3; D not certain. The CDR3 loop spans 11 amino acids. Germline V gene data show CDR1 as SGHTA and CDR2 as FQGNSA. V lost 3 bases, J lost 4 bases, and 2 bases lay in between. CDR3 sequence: CASSFADTQYF. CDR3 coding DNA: TGTGCCAGCAGCTTCGCAGATACGCAGTATTTT.

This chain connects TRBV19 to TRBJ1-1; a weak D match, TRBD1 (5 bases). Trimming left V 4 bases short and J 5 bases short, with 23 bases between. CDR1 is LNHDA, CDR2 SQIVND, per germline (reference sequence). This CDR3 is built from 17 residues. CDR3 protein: CASSTLLGGKNGTEAFF. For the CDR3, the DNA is TGTGCCAGTAGTACCCTATTGGGGGGAAAGAATGGGACTGAAGCTTTCTTT.

The CDR3 loop is CASSLGPRMADTQYF. The CDR3 DNA sequence: TGTGCCAGCAGCTTAGGGCCTCGGATGGCAGATACGCAGTATTTT. This chain uses TRBV7-9 with TRBJ2-3, with D uncertain. Per germline, CDR1 SEHNR and CDR2 FQNEAQ (reference sequence). The CDR3 consists of 15 residues. Trimming took 1 base from V and 4 from J, leaving 12 bases between them.

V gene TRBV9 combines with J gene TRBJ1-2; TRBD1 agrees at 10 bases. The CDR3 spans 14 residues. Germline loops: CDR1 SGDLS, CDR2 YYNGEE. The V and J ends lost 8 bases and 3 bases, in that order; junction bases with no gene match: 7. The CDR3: CASNRDRGDYGYTF. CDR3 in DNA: TGTGCCAGTAACCGGGACAGGGGAGACTATGGCTACACCTTC.

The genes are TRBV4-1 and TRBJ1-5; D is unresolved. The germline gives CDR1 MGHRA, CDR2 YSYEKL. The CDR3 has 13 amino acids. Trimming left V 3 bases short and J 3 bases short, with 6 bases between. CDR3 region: CASSQSLNQPQHF. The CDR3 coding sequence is TGCGCCAGCAGCCAGTCTCTCAATCAGCCCCAGCATTTT.

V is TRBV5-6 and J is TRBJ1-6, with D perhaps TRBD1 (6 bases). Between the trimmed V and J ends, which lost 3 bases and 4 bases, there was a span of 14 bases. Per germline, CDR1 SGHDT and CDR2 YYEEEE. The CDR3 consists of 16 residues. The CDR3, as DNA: TGTGCCAGCAGCTCGACCGACAGGCTGTATAATTCACCCCTCCACTTT. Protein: CASSSTDRLYNSPLHF.

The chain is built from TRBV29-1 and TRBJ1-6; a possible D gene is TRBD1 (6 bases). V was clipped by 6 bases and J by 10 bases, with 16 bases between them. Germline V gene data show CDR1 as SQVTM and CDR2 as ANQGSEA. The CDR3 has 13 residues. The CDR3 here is CSVAAGGESPLHF. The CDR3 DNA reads TGCAGCGTAGCCGCGGGGGGCGAATCACCCCTCCACTTT.

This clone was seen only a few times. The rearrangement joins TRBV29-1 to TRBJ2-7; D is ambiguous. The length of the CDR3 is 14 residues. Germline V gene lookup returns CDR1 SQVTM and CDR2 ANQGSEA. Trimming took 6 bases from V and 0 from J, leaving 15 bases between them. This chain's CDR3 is CSVAMGTSSYEQYF. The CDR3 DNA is TGCAGCGTAGCCATGGGAACCTCCTCCTACGAGCAGTACTTC.

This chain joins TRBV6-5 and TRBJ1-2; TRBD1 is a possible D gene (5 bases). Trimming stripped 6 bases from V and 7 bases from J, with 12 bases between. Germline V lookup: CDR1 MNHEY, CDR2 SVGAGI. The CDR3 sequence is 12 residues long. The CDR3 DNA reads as TGTGCCAGCAGCCCGGACATTGGTGGCTACACCTTC. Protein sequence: CASSPDIGGYTF.

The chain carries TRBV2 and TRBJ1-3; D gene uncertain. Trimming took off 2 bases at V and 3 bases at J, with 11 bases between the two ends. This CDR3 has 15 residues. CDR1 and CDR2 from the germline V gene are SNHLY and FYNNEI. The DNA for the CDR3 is TGTGCCAGCAGTGAATATGGGTGGAGTGGAAACACCATATATTTT. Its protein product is CASSEYGWSGNTIYF.

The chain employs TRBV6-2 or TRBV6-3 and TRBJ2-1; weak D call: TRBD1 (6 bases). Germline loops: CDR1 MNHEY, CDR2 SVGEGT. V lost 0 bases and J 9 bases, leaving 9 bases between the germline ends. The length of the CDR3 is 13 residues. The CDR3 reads CASSYSTGTEQFF. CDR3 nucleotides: TGTGCCAGCAGTTACTCAACAGGGACTGAGCAGTTCTTC.

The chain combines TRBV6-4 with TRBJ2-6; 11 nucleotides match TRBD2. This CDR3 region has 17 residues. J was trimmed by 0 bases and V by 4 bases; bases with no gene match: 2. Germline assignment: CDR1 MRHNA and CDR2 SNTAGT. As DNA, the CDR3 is TGTGCCAGCAGTGCTAGCGGGGGGAACTCTGGGGCCAACGTCCTGACTTTC. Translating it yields CASSASGGNSGANVLTF.

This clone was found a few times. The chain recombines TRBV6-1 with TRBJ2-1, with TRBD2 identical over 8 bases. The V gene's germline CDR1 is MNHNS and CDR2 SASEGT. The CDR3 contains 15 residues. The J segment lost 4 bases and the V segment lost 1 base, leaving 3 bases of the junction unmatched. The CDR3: CASSEEAGEYNEQFF. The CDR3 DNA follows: TGTGCCAGCAGTGAAGAAGCGGGAGAGTACAATGAGCAGTTCTTC.

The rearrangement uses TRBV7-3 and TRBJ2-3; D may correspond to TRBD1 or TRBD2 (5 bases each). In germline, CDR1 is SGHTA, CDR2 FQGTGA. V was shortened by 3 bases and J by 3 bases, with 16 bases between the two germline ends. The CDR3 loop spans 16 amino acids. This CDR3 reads CASSLYGARGTDTQYF. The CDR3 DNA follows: TGTGCCAGCAGCTTGTACGGGGCGAGGGGAACAGATACGCAGTATTTT.

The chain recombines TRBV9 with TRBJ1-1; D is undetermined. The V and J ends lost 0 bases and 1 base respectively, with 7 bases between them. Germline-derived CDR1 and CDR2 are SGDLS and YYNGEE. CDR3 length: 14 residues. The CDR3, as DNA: TGTGCCAGCAGCGTAGGGGAGACGAACACTGAAGCTTTCTTT. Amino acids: CASSVGETNTEAFF. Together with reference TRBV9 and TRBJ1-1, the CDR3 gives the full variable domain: DSGVTQTPKHLITATGQRVTLRCSPRSGDLSVYWYQQSLDQGLQFLIQYYNGEERAKGNILERFSAQQFPDLHSELNLSSLELGDSALYFCASSVGETNTEAFFGQGTRLTVV.

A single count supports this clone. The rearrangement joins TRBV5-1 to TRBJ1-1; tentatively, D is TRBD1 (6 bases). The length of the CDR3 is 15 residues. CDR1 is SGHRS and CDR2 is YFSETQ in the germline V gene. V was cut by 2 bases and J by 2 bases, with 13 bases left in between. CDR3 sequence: CASSFSRQVNTEAFF. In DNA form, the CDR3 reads TGCGCCAGCAGCTTTTCTCGACAGGTCAACACTGAAGCTTTCTTT.

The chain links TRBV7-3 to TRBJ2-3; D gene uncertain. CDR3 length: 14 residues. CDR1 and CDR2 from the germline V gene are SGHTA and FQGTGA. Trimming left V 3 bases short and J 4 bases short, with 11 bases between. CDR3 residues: CASSFSDGADTQYF. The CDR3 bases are TGTGCCAGCAGCTTTTCCGATGGGGCAGATACGCAGTATTTT.

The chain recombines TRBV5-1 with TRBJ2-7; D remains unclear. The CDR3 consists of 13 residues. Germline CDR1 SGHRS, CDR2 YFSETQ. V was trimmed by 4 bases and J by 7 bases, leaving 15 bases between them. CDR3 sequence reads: CASSHRATKEQYF. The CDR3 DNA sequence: TGCGCCAGCAGCCACCGGGCCACAAAAGAGCAGTACTTC. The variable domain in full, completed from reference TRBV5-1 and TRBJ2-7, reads KAGVTQTPRYLIKTRGQQVTLSCSPISGHRSVSWYQQTPGQGLQFLFEYFSETQRNKGNFPGRFSGRQFSNSRSEMNVSTLELGDSALYLCASSHRATKEQYFGPGTRLTVT.

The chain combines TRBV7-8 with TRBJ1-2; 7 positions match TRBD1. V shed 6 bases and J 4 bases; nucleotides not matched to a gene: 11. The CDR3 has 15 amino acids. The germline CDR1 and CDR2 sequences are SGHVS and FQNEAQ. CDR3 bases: TGTGCCAGCAGTAAAAATGACAGGGCTCTCTATGGCTACACCTTC. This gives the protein CASSKNDRALYGYTF.